These 5 T cell receptor beta chains came from one sample sequenced in a study of blood T cell repertoires in COVID-19. Sequencing was performed with immunoSEQ multiplex PCR; in TCRdb, only in-frame clones are kept and a portion is missing. Of around 250,000 clones listed, about 91% are singletons. The sample consisted of PBMCs or T cells enriched from blood (not recorded which). The receptors derive from a middle-aged woman with acute COVID-19.

This rearrangement joins TRBV6-6 to TRBJ1-2, with D tentatively TRBD1 (5 bases). V shed 6 bases and J shed 6 bases, with 11 bases lying between them. This CDR3 contains 12 residues. Germline CDR1 reads MNHNY; CDR2 reads SVGAGI (reference sequence). CDR3 loop: CASSGGTDGYTF. The DNA of the CDR3 is TGTGCCAGCAGCGGCGGGACGGATGGCTACACCTTC.

The chain recombines TRBV6-1 with TRBJ2-7, with TRBD1 matching over 9 bases. After removal of 0 bases from V and 1 base from J, the junction contained 4 bases not matched to a gene. Per the germline V gene, CDR1 is MNHNS and CDR2 is SASEGT. The CDR3 runs to 16 residues. CDR3 DNA: TGTGCCAGCAGTGAAGCCTTTGGACAGGGGTCCTACGAGCAGTACGTC. It yields the protein CASSEAFGQGSYEQYV.

The rearrangement uses TRBV18 and TRBJ1-6; no clear D gene. From germline, CDR1 is KGHSH and CDR2 LQKENI. The CDR3 covers 12 residues. Trimming stripped 2 bases from V and 8 bases from J, with 4 bases between. The CDR3 reads CASSPEDSPLHF. In DNA, the CDR3 is TGTGCCAGCTCACCAGAGGATTCACCCCTCCACTTT.

The chain has TRBV7-8 and TRBJ1-5, with D uncertain. Trimming cost V 1 base and J 5 bases, with 18 bases left between them. This CDR3 has 17 residues. Germline V gene data show CDR1 as SGHVS and CDR2 as FQNEAQ. The CDR3 DNA reads as TGTGCCAGCAGCTTAGGGAGCCGGGTCTACAAGGATCAGCCCCAGCATTTT. Encoded protein: CASSLGSRVYKDQPQHF.

The chain uses TRBV18 and TRBJ1-1, with D tentatively TRBD1 (5 bases). In germline, CDR1 is KGHSH, CDR2 LQKENI. Between the trimmed V and J ends, which lost 3 bases and 4 bases, there was a span of 18 bases. CDR3 length: 16 residues. The CDR3, as DNA: TGTGCCAGCTCACCTCTAAGCGGGGGAGAGACCACTGAAGCTTTCTTT. Translation gives CASSPLSGGETTEAFF.